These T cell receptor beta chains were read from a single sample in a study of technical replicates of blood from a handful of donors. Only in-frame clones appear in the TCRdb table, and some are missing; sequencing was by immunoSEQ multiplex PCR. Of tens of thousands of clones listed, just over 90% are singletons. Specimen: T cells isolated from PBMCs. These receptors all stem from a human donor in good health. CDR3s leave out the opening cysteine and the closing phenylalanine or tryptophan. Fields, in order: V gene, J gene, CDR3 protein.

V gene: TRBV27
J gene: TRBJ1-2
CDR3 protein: ASGRSKWGLIYGYT

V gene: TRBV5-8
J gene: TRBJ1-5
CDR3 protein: ASSLRPGGRSNQPQH

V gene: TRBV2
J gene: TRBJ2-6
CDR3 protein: ASRGGSPGANVLT

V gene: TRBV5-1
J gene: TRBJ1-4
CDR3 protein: ASSWVPRGVATNEKLF

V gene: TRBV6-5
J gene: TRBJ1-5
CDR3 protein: ASREGYGNQPQH

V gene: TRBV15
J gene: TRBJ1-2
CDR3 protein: ATSRDWTKGTYGYT

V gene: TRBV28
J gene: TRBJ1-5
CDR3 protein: ASSAAGGWPQH

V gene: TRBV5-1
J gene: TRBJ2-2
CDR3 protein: ASSFAGNPDTGELF

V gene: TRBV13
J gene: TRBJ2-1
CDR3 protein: ASSSVPREQF

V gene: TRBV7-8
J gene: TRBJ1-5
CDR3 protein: ASSLASHSNQPQH

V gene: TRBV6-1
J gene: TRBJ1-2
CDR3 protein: ASSLGSTGDYGYT

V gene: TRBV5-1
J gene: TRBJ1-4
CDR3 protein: ASSLQTNEKLF

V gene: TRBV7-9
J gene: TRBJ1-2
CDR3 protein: ASSLFGEDYGYT

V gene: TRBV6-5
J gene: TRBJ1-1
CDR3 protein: ASTPAGNTEAF

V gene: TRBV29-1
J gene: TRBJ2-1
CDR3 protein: SARRDNEQF

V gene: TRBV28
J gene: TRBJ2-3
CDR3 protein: ASSSAGGSDTQY

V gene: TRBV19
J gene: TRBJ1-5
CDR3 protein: ARGTASNQPQH

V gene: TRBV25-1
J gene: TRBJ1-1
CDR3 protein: ASSEGTLGAF

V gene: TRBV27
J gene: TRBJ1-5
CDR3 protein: ASSSGGGLGQPQH

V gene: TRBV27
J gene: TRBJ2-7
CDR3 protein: ASSFSGQGSYEQY

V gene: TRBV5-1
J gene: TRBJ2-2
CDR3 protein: ASSPGDTGELF

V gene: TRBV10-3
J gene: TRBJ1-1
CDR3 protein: AISEGQVRDTEAF

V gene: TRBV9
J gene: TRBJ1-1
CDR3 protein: ASSSTGEGTEAF

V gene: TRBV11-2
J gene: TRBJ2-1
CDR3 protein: ASSITGGNEQF

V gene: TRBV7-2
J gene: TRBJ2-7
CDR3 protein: ASSLRSGGDEQY

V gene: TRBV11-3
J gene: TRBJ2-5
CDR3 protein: ASSLDMQEPQETQY

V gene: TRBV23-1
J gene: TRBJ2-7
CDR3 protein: ASSQSFESETSDCYEQY

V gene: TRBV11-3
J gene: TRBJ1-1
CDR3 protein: ASSPYHFRDTRNTEAF

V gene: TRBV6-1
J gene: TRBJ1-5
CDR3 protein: ASTPMEGQPQH

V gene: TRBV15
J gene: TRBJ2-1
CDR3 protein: ATSIGLAGRTSSYNEQF

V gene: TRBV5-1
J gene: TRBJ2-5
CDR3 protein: ASSLDPGGFWETQY

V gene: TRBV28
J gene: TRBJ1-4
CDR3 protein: ASSAPGQGFEKLF

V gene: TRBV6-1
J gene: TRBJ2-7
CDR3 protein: ASSEDTAGGFEQY

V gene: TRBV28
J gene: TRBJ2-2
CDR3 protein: ASLYAAGDTGELF

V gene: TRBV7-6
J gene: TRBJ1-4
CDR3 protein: ASSLGGGGNEKLF

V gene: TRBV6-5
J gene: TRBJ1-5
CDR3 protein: ASSNTGANQPQH